Here is one TCR beta chain with its context. What it binds is unknown. Time point meaning: week 35, safety follow-up. With topical imiquimod, each dose of the vaccine consisted of 300 ug of mutant IDH1 20-mer peptide. TCRdb's copy holds only in-frame clones and misses some; the assay was immunoSEQ multiplex PCR. This table holds 25,000 to 40,000 clones, roughly four fifths found once. These data are taken from a study of a mutant IDH1 vaccine in newly diagnosed glioma. Study-wide context: Commencement of vaccination occurred 4-6 weeks following radiotherapy alone, or concurrently with temozolomide cycles.

The V and J ends lost 0 bases and 0 bases, in that order; junction bases with no gene match: 2. Germline assignment: CDR1 SGHTA and CDR2 FQGNSA. The CDR3 is 15 amino acids. J is TRBJ2-7 and V is TRBV7-2, with 7 positions matching TRBD1. The clonotype comes from a man aged 30 to 45 with glioma. Sequences were derived from PBMCs, sampled from a glioma patient whose treatment included an IDH1 peptide vaccine. As DNA, the CDR3 is TGTGCCAGCAGCTTAGCCCAGGGGGTCTCCTACGAGCAGTACTTC. As protein: CASSLAQGVSYEQYF.